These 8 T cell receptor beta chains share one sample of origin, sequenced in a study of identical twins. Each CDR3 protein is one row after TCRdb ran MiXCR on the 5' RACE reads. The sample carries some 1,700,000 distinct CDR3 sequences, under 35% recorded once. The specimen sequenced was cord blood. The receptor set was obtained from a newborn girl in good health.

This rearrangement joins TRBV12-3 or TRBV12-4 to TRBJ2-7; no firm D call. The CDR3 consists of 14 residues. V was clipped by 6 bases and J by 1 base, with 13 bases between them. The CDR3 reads CASSLQVQSYEQYF. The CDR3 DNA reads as TGTGCCAGCAGCCTCCAAGTTCAGTCCTACGAGCAGTACTTC.

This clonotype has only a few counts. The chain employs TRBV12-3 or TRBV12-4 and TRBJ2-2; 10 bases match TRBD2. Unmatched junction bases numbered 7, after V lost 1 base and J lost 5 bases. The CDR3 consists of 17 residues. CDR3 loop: CASSLGLAGVWTGELFF. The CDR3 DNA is TGTGCCAGCAGTTTAGGGCTAGCGGGAGTTTGGACCGGGGAGCTGTTTTTT.

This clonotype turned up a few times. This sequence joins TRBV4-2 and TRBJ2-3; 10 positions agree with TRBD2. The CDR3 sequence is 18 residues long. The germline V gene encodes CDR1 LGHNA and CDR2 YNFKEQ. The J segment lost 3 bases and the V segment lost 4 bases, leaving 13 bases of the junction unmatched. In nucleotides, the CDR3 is TGTGCCAGCAGCCCCCACCAGCGGGAGGGCAGAAGGACAGATACGCAGTATTTT. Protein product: CASSPHQREGRRTDTQYF.

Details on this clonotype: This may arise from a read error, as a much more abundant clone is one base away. Here the CDR3 reads CAVSESSASGETQYF. The CDR3 region has the DNA TGTGCCGTCAGTGAGTCGTCGGCTAGCGGAGAGACCCAGTACTTC. V is TRBV10-3 and J is TRBJ2-5; the match to TRBD2 covers 7 bases. The CDR3 covers 15 residues. The V gene's germline CDR1 is ENHRY and CDR2 SYGVKD.

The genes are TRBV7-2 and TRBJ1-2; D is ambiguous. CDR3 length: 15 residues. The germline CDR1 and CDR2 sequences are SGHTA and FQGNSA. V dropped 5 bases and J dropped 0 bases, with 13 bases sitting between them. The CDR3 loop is CASSPTRVANYGYTF. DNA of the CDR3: TGTGCCAGCAGCCCGACACGGGTAGCTAACTATGGCTACACCTTC.

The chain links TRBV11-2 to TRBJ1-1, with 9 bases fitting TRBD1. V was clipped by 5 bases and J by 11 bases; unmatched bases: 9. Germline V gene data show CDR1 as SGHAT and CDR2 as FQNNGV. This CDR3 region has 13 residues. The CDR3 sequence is CASSQAGTGNAFF. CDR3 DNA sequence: TGTGCCAGCAGCCAGGCCGGGACAGGGAATGCTTTCTTT.

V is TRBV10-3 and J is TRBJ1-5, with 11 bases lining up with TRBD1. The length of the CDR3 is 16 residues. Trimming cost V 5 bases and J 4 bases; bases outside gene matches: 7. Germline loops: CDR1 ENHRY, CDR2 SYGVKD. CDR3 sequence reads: CAISPFRDRGNQPQHF. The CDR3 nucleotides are TGTGCCATCAGTCCTTTCCGGGACAGGGGGAATCAGCCCCAGCATTTT.

CDR3 sequence: CASSYSSSGRRSEQYF. CDR3 nucleotide sequence: TGTGCCAGCAGTTACTCCAGTAGCGGGAGGCGCTCCGAGCAGTACTTC. This rearrangement joins TRBV6-5 to TRBJ2-7, with 10 bases that match TRBD2. Germline V gene data show CDR1 as MNHEY and CDR2 as SVGAGI. The junction had 8 bases not matched to a gene; V was cut back by 0 bases and J by 6 bases. CDR3 length: 16 amino acids.